These 25 T cell receptor beta chains were sequenced from one sample in a study of cytomegalovirus exposure and HLA in healthy donors (dated by TCRdb to about 2017). The library was prepared using the immunoSEQ multiplex PCR assay. For the multiplex PCR, a mixture combining 60 forward primers for TCR Vbeta segments and 13 reverse primers for TCR Jbeta segments was used. TCRdb retrieved this table from immuneACCESS and kept in-frame rearrangements only. Not all clones are present; in checked studies, unresolved V genes account for under half, and no reason is known for the remainder. The sample yields around 250,000 clones; roughly four fifths were counted once. Around 8% of the sample belongs to the ten largest clones. The specimen was PBMCs. All receptors come from a woman in her sixties in good health and CMV-seropositive.

The V gene is TRBV28, the J gene TRBJ1-1; unclear D gene. The CDR3 sequence is 11 residues long. Germline V gene sequence: CDR1 MDHEN, CDR2 SYDVKM. Between the trimmed V and J ends, which lost 5 bases and 5 bases, there was a span of 6 bases. The CDR3: CASSRRTEAFF. The CDR3 DNA is TGTGCCAGCAGTAGGAGGACTGAAGCTTTCTTT.

The gene calls are TRBV21-1 and TRBJ2-1; the tabulated D call, TRBD2, remains unverified against the DNA. TRBV21-1 is shown as a pseudogene. The CDR3 sequence is 19 residues long. CDR3 in DNA: TGTGCCAGCAGCGCGCCGGGACTAGCGCATCACCTCTCCGGCAATGAGCAGTTCTTC. Translating gives CASSAPGLAHHLSGNEQFF.

V and J are TRBV12-5 and TRBJ2-1, with TRBD2 identical over 11 bases. V lost 5 bases, J lost 4 bases, and 10 bases stayed unmatched. Germline-derived CDR1 and CDR2 are LGHNT and FRNRAP. The CDR3 totals 17 residues. Written as DNA, the CDR3 is TGTGCTAGTGGTCCGTTAGCGGGAGGGAGCCCTTACAATGAGCAGTTCTTC. It is translated as CASGPLAGGSPYNEQFF.

The count of this clone is one. The genes are TRBV7-8 and TRBJ2-7; the match to TRBD1 covers 7 bases. The trim removed 4 bases at V and 0 bases at J, leaving 6 bases unmatched. Germline-derived CDR1 and CDR2 are SGHVS and FQNEAQ. The CDR3 consists of 15 residues. CDR3 loop: CASSYRDSSSYEQYF. CDR3 sequence (DNA): TGTGCCAGCAGCTACCGGGACAGTAGCTCCTACGAGCAGTACTTC.

The chain combines TRBV2 with TRBJ2-2; 8 bases line up with TRBD1. CDR3 length: 14 amino acids. V dropped 7 bases and J dropped 5; count of bases not matched to a gene: 6. Germline V CDR1 and CDR2: SNHLY, FYNNEI. CDR3 nucleotides: TGTGCCAGCACACAGGGGGGTTGGACCGGGGAGCTGTTTTTT. It is translated as CASTQGGWTGELFF.

The chain links TRBV5-1 to TRBJ1-1; 7 nucleotides align to TRBD1. Germline V gene data show CDR1 as SGHRS and CDR2 as YFSETQ. V lost 0 bases to trimming and J lost 2 bases; unmatched junction nucleotides: 10. The CDR3 extends over 17 amino acids. The CDR3 spells CASSLGDSVGINTEAFF. CDR3 nucleotides: TGCGCCAGCAGCTTGGGGGACAGTGTGGGGATAAACACTGAAGCTTTCTTT.

This clone was observed a handful of times. The chain couples TRBV5-4 to TRBJ1-1; TRBD1 might be the D (6 bases). This CDR3 spans 15 amino acids. The germline V and J ends were trimmed by 1 base and 7 bases, with 17 bases remaining between them. Per germline, CDR1 SGHNT and CDR2 YYREEE (reference sequence). Written as DNA, the CDR3 is TGTGCCAGCAGCTTGACGGGACACCGTACCGATGAAGCTTTCTTT. Its protein is CASSLTGHRTDEAFF.

The chain is built from TRBV29-1 and TRBJ2-7; TRBD1 agrees at 7 bases. CDR1 is SQVTM and CDR2 is ANQGSEA in the germline V gene. Trimming cost V 6 bases and J 3 bases; bases outside gene matches: 5. The CDR3 has 12 amino acids. For the CDR3, the DNA is TGCAGCGTCCGGGACAGAATCTACGAGCAGTACTTC. This gives the protein CSVRDRIYEQYF.

The chain couples TRBV7-2 to TRBJ2-1; 12 nucleotides align to TRBD2. This CDR3 is built from 17 residues. With 3 bases clipped from V and 5 bases from J, the junction kept 8 bases outside the gene matches. Per the germline V gene, CDR1 is SGHTA and CDR2 is FQGNSA. In DNA form, the CDR3 reads TGTGCCAGCAGCTTGAGGACTAGCGGGATGCATAACAATGAGCAGTTCTTC. This encodes CASSLRTSGMHNNEQFF. The full variable domain, in which reference TRBV7-2 and TRBJ2-1 provide the parts outside the CDR3, is GAGVSQSPSNKVTEKGKDVELRCDPISGHTALYWYRQSLGQGLEFLIYFQGNSAPDKSGLPSDRFSAERTGGSVSTLTIQRTQQEDSAVYLCASSLRTSGMHNNEQFFGPGTRLTVL.

The rearrangement links TRBV5-5 to TRBJ2-1; 11 nucleotides match TRBD2. CDR1 is SGHKS and CDR2 is YYEKEE in the germline V gene (reference sequence). CDR3 size: 16 residues. The V and J ends lost 3 bases and 4 bases, in that order; junction bases with no gene match: 6. The CDR3 sequence is CASSSRLAGLYNEQFF. As DNA, the CDR3 is TGTGCCAGCAGCTCGCGACTAGCGGGGCTATACAATGAGCAGTTCTTC.

The chain combines TRBV7-2 with TRBJ1-2, with 9 bases lining up with TRBD1. Germline lookup yields CDR1 SGHTA and CDR2 FQGNSA. Germline trimming cut 5 bases from V and 6 bases from J; bases unmatched to any gene: 7. This CDR3 has 14 amino acids. The CDR3 sequence: CASSANRGRDGYTF. CDR3 sequence (DNA): TGTGCCAGCAGCGCTAACAGGGGGCGCGATGGCTACACCTTC.

This clone was found a few times. The chain employs TRBV6-1 and TRBJ2-5; D may be TRBD2 (6 bases). Germline V CDR1 and CDR2: MNHNS, SASEGT. Trimming stripped 5 bases from V and 7 bases from J, with 11 bases between. The CDR3 is 12 amino acids. The CDR3 here is CASSQIGGTQYF. CDR3 nucleotides: TGTGCCAGCAGTCAAATCGGGGGGACCCAGTACTTC.

The chain couples TRBV9 to TRBJ2-2; 8 bases line up with TRBD1. The ends lost 3 bases at V and 7 bases at J; junction bases unmatched: 5. Germline loops: CDR1 SGDLS, CDR2 YYNGEE. The CDR3 length is 14 residues. The chain's CDR3 is CASSGTGGIGELFF. CDR3 coding DNA: TGTGCCAGCAGCGGAACAGGGGGAATCGGGGAGCTGTTTTTT.

V gene TRBV29-1 combines with J gene TRBJ1-2; D might be TRBD1 (6 bases). This CDR3 region has 11 residues. Germline CDR1 is SQVTM and CDR2 is ANQGSEA. Trimming took off 7 bases at V and 6 bases at J, with 12 bases between the two ends. The CDR3 here is CSARTANGYTF. DNA of the CDR3: TGCAGCGCCAGGACAGCTAATGGCTACACCTTC.

The V and J genes are TRBV5-6 and TRBJ2-3, with a weak D call TRBD2 (6 bases). The V end was cut by 5 bases, the J end by 2 bases, with 12 bases between. This CDR3 region has 14 residues. Germline V lookup: CDR1 SGHDT, CDR2 YYEEEE. The CDR3 sequence is CASRVRGFTDTQYF. CDR3 coding DNA: TGTGCCAGCAGGGTACGGGGGTTCACAGATACGCAGTATTTT. Drawing the rest from reference TRBV5-6 and TRBJ2-3, the complete variable domain is DAGVTQSPTHLIKTRGQQVTLRCSPKSGHDTVSWYQQALGQGPQFIFQYYEEEERQRGNFPDRFSGHQFPNYSSELNVNALLLGDSALYLCASRVRGFTDTQYFGPGTRLTVL.

V and J are TRBV11-2 and TRBJ1-2; D call uncertain. Trimming pared 3 bases from V and 4 bases from J, leaving 12 bases between. CDR1 and CDR2 (germline): SGHAT, FQNNGV. This CDR3 is 14 amino acids long. CDR3 sequence: CASSFSGGRYGYTF. In DNA form, the CDR3 reads TGTGCCAGCAGCTTTTCTGGAGGACGCTATGGCTACACCTTC.

This chain joins TRBV27 and TRBJ2-3, with D maybe TRBD1 (5 bases). Trimming left V 1 base short and J 13 bases short, with 15 bases between. Germline lookup yields CDR1 MNHEY and CDR2 SMNVEV (reference sequence). The length of the CDR3 is 13 residues. The CDR3 is CASSLFQGGGEYF. As DNA, the CDR3 is TGTGCCAGCAGTTTATTCCAGGGCGGCGGAGAGTATTTT.

This chain links TRBV7-6 with TRBJ2-7; 7 bases line up with TRBD1. V lost 3 bases, J lost 0 bases, and 5 bases stayed unmatched. Per germline, CDR1 SGHVS and CDR2 FNYEAQ. The CDR3 is 15 residues long. CDR3 sequence reads: CASSLAQGDSYEQYF. The CDR3 nucleotides are TGTGCCAGCAGCTTGGCGCAGGGGGACTCCTACGAGCAGTACTTC.

The rearrangement links TRBV5-4 to TRBJ2-1; 11 bases fit TRBD2. V shed 5 bases and J 0 bases; nucleotides not matched to a gene: 7. The germline CDR1 and CDR2 sequences are SGHNT and YYREEE (reference sequence). This CDR3 is built from 17 residues. CDR3 sequence: CASRVLAGGSSYNEQFF. CDR3 coding DNA: TGTGCCAGCAGGGTTCTAGCGGGAGGTAGCTCCTACAATGAGCAGTTCTTC.

The chain uses TRBV6-6 and TRBJ2-1; 7 nucleotides match TRBD2. V lost 5 bases to trimming and J lost 4 bases; unmatched junction nucleotides: 2. Per the germline V gene, CDR1 is MNHNY and CDR2 is SVGAGI (reference sequence). This CDR3 contains 13 residues. CDR3 DNA sequence: TGTGCCAGCAGTGCTAGCGGATACAATGAGCAGTTCTTC. This codes for CASSASGYNEQFF.

This sequence joins TRBV28 and TRBJ1-1, with 8 bases aligning to TRBD1. J was trimmed by 5 bases and V by 8 bases; bases with no gene match: 10. In germline, CDR1 is MDHEN, CDR2 SYDVKM. This CDR3 contains 14 residues. For the CDR3, the DNA is TGTGCCAGCCTGCGTCAGGGGGCGATGACTGAAGCTTTCTTT. Protein: CASLRQGAMTEAFF.

The rearrangement uses TRBV28 and TRBJ2-5, with 10 bases that match TRBD1. Trimming took 5 bases from V and 2 from J; bases not matched to a gene: 11. The CDR3 sequence is 17 residues long. Germline assignment: CDR1 MDHEN and CDR2 SYDVKM. CDR3 loop: CASSAINKDRGQETQYF. The CDR3 nucleotides read TGTGCCAGCAGTGCCATAAATAAGGACAGGGGGCAAGAGACCCAGTACTTC.

The chain's CDR3 is CASSLGREPPHEQYF. In DNA form, the CDR3 reads TGTGCCAGCAGCTTGGGGCGGGAGCCGCCCCACGAGCAGTACTTC. The V call is TRBV5-4, the J call TRBJ2-7, with 7 bases matching TRBD2. The junction had 8 bases not matched to a gene; V was cut back by 0 bases and J by 5 bases. The CDR3 loop spans 15 amino acids. In germline, CDR1 is SGHNT, CDR2 YYREEE (reference sequence). The whole variable domain, filled in from reference TRBV5-4 and TRBJ2-7, reads ETGVTQSPTHLIKTRGQQVTLRCSSQSGHNTVSWYQQALGQGPQFIFQYYREEENGRGNFPPRFSGLQFPNYSSELNVNALELDDSALYLCASSLGREPPHEQYFGPGTRLTVT.

Worth noting for this clone: Within the sample, other DNA sequences also encode this same CDR3. This chain connects TRBV9 to TRBJ2-2, with 11 bases aligning to TRBD2. Germline V gene sequence: CDR1 SGDLS, CDR2 YYNGEE. With 1 base clipped from V and 8 bases from J, the junction kept 4 bases outside the gene matches. The CDR3 extends over 15 amino acids. The CDR3 DNA reads TGTGCCAGCAGCGTACTAGCGGGAGGAACTGGGGAGCTGTTTTTT. As protein: CASSVLAGGTGELFF.

This clone appeared a few times. The chain has TRBV7-3 and TRBJ2-7, with 8 bases identical to TRBD2. J was trimmed by 1 base and V by 3 bases; bases with no gene match: 2. The length of the CDR3 is 14 residues. Looked up from germline, CDR1 is SGHTA and CDR2 is FQGTGA. DNA for the CDR3: TGTGCCAGCAGCTTGGGGACTAGTTCCTACGAGCAGTACTTC. It translates to CASSLGTSSYEQYF.